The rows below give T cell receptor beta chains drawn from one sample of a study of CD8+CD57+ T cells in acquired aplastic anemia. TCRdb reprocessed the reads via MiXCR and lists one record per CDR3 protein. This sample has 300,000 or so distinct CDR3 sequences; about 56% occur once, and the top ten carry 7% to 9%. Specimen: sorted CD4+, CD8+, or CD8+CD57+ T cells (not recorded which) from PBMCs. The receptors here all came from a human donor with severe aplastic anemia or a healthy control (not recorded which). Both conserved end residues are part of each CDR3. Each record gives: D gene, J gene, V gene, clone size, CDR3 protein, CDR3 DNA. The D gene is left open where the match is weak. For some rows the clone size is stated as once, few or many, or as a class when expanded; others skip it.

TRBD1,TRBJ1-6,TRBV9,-,CASSVLGDSSGPLHF,TGTGCCAGCAGCGTCTTAGGGGACAGCTCAGGACCCCTCCACTTT
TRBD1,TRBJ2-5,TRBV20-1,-,CSASYLTGGETQYF,TGCAGTGCCTCCTACTTGACAGGGGGAGAGACCCAGTACTTC
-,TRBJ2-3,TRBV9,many,CASSVISLGTDTQYF,TGTGCCAGCAGCGTAATTAGCTTGGGCACAGATACGCAGTATTTT
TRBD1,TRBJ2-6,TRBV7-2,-,CASSLWGQGTNVLTF,TGTGCCAGCAGCTTGTGGGGACAGGGTACCAACGTCCTGACTTTC
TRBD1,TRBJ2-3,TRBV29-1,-,CSVERAGGPDTQYF,TGCAGCGTTGAAAGGGCAGGGGGTCCAGATACGCAGTATTTT
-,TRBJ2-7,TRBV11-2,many,CASSLGVTTTYEQYF,TGTGCCAGCAGCTTAGGTGTGACTACCACCTACGAGCAGTACTTC
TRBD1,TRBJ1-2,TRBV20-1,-,CSAPPGQGQGNYGYTF,TGCAGTGCCCCCCCCGGACAGGGCCAGGGCAACTATGGCTACACCTTC
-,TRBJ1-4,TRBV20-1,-,CSARGRGANEKLFF,TGCAGTGCTAGAGGGAGGGGGGCTAATGAAAAACTGTTTTTT
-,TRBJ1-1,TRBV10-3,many,CAISPRTLNTEAFF,TGTGCCATCAGTCCCCGGACGTTGAACACTGAAGCTTTCTTT
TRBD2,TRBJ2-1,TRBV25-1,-,CASSEGSSGTNEQFF,TGTGCCAGCAGTGAAGGTTCTAGCGGGACGAATGAGCAGTTCTTC
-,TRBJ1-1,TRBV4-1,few,CASSTGHSMNTEAFF,TGCGCCAGCAGCACAGGACACAGCATGAACACTGAAGCTTTCTTT
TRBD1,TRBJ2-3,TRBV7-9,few,CASSLGQGATDTQYF,TGTGCCAGCAGCTTAGGACAGGGGGCCACAGATACGCAGTATTTT
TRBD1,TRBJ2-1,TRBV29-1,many,CSVYLLRDSYNEQFF,TGCAGCGTTTATCTGCTTCGGGACAGCTACAATGAGCAGTTCTTC
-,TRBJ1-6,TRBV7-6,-,CASSLSGSSNSPLHF,TGTGCCAGCAGCTTATCGGGCAGTAGTAATTCACCCCTCCACTTT
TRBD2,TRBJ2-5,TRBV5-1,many,CASSDGTSGETQYF,TGCGCCAGCAGCGACGGGACTAGCGGGGAGACCCAGTACTTC
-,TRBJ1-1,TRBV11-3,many,CASSTSGFTEAFF,TGTGCCAGCAGCACTTCAGGGTTCACTGAAGCTTTCTTT
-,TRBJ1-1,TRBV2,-,CASSVDHSFENTEAFF,TGTGCCAGCAGTGTCGATCACTCGTTCGAAAACACTGAAGCTTTCTTT
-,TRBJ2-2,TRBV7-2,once,CASSQALRGGAGELFF,TGCGCCAGCAGCCAAGCCCTCCGAGGAGGGGCAGGGGAGCTGTTTTTT
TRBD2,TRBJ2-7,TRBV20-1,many,CSAQLAGVSYEQYF,TGCAGTGCCCAACTCGCGGGGGTTTCCTACGAGCAGTACTTC
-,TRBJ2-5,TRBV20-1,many,CSARDASRSQETQYF,TGCAGTGCTAGAGATGCGAGTAGAAGCCAAGAGACCCAGTACTTC
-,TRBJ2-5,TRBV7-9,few,CASSLGGAGQETQYF,TGTGCCAGCAGCTTAGGGGGTGCAGGGCAAGAGACCCAGTACTTC
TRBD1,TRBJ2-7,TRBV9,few,CASSVGQGPLYEQYF,TGTGCCAGCAGCGTAGGACAGGGGCCCTTATACGAGCAGTACTTC
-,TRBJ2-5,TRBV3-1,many,CASSFRGETQYF,TGTGCCAGCAGCTTCAGGGGAGAGACCCAGTACTTC